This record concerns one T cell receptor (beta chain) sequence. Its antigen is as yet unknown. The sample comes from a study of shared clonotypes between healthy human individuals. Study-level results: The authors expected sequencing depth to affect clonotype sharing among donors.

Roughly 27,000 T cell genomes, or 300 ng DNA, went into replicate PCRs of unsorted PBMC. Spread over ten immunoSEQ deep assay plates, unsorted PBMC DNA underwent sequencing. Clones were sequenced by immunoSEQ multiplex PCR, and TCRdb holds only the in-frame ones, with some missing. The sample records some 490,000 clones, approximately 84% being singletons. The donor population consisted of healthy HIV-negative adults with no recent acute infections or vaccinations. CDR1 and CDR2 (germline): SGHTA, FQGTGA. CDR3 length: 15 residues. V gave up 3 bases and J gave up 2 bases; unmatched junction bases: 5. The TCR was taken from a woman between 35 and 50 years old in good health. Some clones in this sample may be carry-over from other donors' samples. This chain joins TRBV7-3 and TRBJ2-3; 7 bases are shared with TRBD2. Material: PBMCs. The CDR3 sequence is CASSLYGTNTDTQYF. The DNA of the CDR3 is TGTGCCAGCAGCTTGTACGGGACTAACACAGATACGCAGTATTTT.